The 11 T cell receptor beta chains listed next were all sequenced from one sample in a study of Ad26.COV2.S vaccination and SARS-CoV-2 variants. Profiling relied on immunoSEQ multiplex PCR, and the TCRdb table lists in-frame clones only, not all of them. The sample includes 400,000 to 500,000 clones, roughly 90% of them seen just once. Treatment noted: around 19 received Ad26.COV2.S at low or high dose, single or two shots; 5 received placebo; per-sample allocation not given. Samples came from day 63 after the first vaccine or placebo injection. This material consisted of peripheral blood, taken in a trial of Ad26.COV2.S vaccine versus placebo. The receptor set was obtained from a person aged 18-60 years who received the Ad26.COV2.S COVID-19 vaccine or a placebo.

The chain combines TRBV7-2 with TRBJ2-3, with 7 bases aligning to TRBD2. The V segment lost 6 bases and the J segment 2 bases; nucleotides outside the gene matches: 8. From germline, CDR1 is SGHTA and CDR2 FQGNSA. The CDR3 runs 15 residues. CDR3 nucleotide sequence: TGTGCCAGCAGTAAAACGGGACTAACCACAGATACGCAGTATTTT. Its protein product is CASSKTGLTTDTQYF.

This sequence joins TRBV6-2 or TRBV6-3 and TRBJ2-7, with a possible D match to TRBD2 (6 bases). The CDR3 spans 15 residues. CDR1 is MNHEY, CDR2 SVGEGT, per germline. V gave up 6 bases and J gave up 6 bases, with 21 bases separating them. CDR3 in amino acids: CASSPSSGLPFEQYF. CDR3 in DNA: TGTGCCAGCAGCCCTTCATCGGGACTTCCATTCGAGCAGTACTTC.

This chain joins TRBV19 and TRBJ2-2, with a possible D match to TRBD1 (5 bases). This CDR3 contains 14 residues. Germline values: CDR1 LNHDA, CDR2 SQIVND (reference sequence). V lost 7 bases and J 2 bases, leaving 11 bases between the germline ends. In DNA, the CDR3 is TGTGCCAGTATTACGGACATCAACACCGGGGAGCTGTTTTTT. It encodes CASITDINTGELFF.

The rearrangement links TRBV5-1 to TRBJ1-1, with 8 nucleotides matching TRBD1. V lost 4 bases and J lost 3; bases outside the gene matches: 8. The germline CDR1 and CDR2 sequences are SGHRS and YFSETQ. The CDR3 is 15 residues long. The CDR3 spells CASSPRQGRHTEAFF. CDR3 bases: TGCGCCAGCAGCCCACGACAGGGGAGGCACACTGAAGCTTTCTTT.

V is TRBV25-1 and J is TRBJ2-2; 8 positions agree with TRBD1. V lost 1 base to trimming and J lost 6 bases; unmatched junction nucleotides: 10. The CDR3 has 17 residues. Germline CDR1 MGHDK, CDR2 SYGVNS. CDR3 region: CASSELGGAGGPGELFF. DNA for the CDR3: TGTGCCAGCAGTGAATTGGGCGGGGCAGGGGGCCCCGGGGAGCTGTTTTTT.

This clone showed up many times. The V call is TRBV18, the J call TRBJ2-7, with a tentative D call TRBD1 (5 bases). V lost 4 bases, J lost 5 bases, and 24 bases lay in between. CDR1 is KGHSH, CDR2 LQKENI, per germline. This CDR3 contains 17 residues. The CDR3 bases are TGTGCCAGCTCACGTAGGGGATTTGCACTTTTTTCGGACGAGCAGTACTTC. It yields the protein CASSRRGFALFSDEQYF.

The chain carries TRBV2 and TRBJ1-2; D gene uncertain. The V gene's germline CDR1 is SNHLY and CDR2 FYNNEI. The CDR3 runs 12 residues. Trimming cost V 6 bases and J 0 bases, with 5 bases left between them. CDR3 sequence: CASSQANYGYTF. CDR3 DNA sequence: TGTGCCAGCAGCCAAGCTAACTATGGCTACACCTTC.

J is TRBJ2-1 and V is TRBV10-3; TRBD2 agrees at 9 bases. Trimming cost V 6 bases and J 0 bases; bases outside gene matches: 12. CDR1 is ENHRY, CDR2 SYGVKD, per germline. CDR3 length equals 18 residues. Written as DNA, the CDR3 is TGTGCCATCAGCCTCACTGAGCGGGGGGCTAGCTCCTACAATGAGCAGTTCTTC. Translation: CAISLTERGASSYNEQFF.

V usage is TRBV19 and J usage is TRBJ1-1; TRBD1 matches 9 bases. The CDR3 contains 13 residues. The germline CDR1 and CDR2 sequences are LNHDA and SQIVND (reference sequence). Trimming removed 6 bases from V and 5 bases from J; junction bases left unmatched: 4. DNA for the CDR3: TGTGCCAGTAGCGACAGGGGGTTAACTGAAGCTTTCTTT. Its translation is CASSDRGLTEAFF.

This chain connects TRBV20-1 to TRBJ2-5; D not resolved. The CDR3 is 11 amino acids. Trimming removed 6 bases from V and 5 bases from J, with 10 bases in between. The germline V gene has CDR1 DFQATT and CDR2 SNEGSKA (reference sequence). The CDR3 DNA sequence: TGCAGTGCCGGACCCCCGGAGACCCAGTACTTC. Protein: CSAGPPETQYF.

In DNA form, the CDR3 reads TGTGCCAGCAGCTTAGACAGGGTACGGGGTGAAAAACTGTTTTTT. Protein: CASSLDRVRGEKLFF. The chain has TRBV7-2 and TRBJ1-4; D perhaps matches TRBD1 (6 bases). This CDR3 is 15 amino acids long. V was cut by 1 base and J by 7 bases, with 13 bases left in between. CDR1 is SGHTA, CDR2 FQGNSA, per germline.